This T cell receptor (beta chain) was observed in a study of blood T cells in healthy people across ages. Study-wide results and limits: Per million T cells, TCR beta diversity dropped roughly linearly as age increased. Comparison with aged donors showed that long-lived donors had more naive CD4+ cells and higher diversity.

The use of a sample-barcoded 5' primer and a J-beta primer mix characterized a second PCR of roughly 7 to 11 cycles. TCRdb independently ran MiXCR on the 5' RACE reads; one entry per CDR3 protein. Of around 690,000 distinct CDR3 sequences in the sample, about 54% are singletons; the top ten hold 30% to 40%. Worth noting for this clonotype: Its antigen is unknown.

V lost 4 bases and J 2 bases, leaving 11 bases between the germline ends. Germline CDR1 reads SQVTM; CDR2 reads ANQGSEA. The CDR3 runs 13 residues. The chain is built from TRBV29-1 and TRBJ1-2; D gene uncertain. The sequence derives from a man in his sixties in good health. Sequenced input: blood. The CDR3 is CSVGGRFNYGYTF. Written as DNA, the CDR3 is TGCAGCGTTGGAGGCAGGTTCAACTATGGCTACACCTTC. The variable domain in full, completed from reference TRBV29-1 and TRBJ1-2, reads SAVISQKPSRDICQRGTSLTIQCQVDSQVTMMFWYRQQPGQSLTLIATANQGSEATYESGFVIDKFPISRPNLTFSTLTVSNMSPEDSSIYLCSVGGRFNYGYTFGSGTRLTVV.